The 20 T cell receptor beta chains below all came from one sample that was sequenced in a study of early T cells in non-severe SARS-CoV-2 infection (dated by TCRdb to about 2021). The library came from 5' RACE. Sequenced using a NextSeq 500. TCRdb applied fastp at Q25 and MiXCR to the public reads, then kept only in-frame beta chains. Here each entry gathers all rows of one CDR3 protein and keeps the most common genes and DNA. The sample includes 45,000 or so distinct CDR3 sequences, with roughly 10% observed a single time. The top ten clonotypes cover about 9.5% of the sample. Sequencing used whole blood. The receptors come from an adult who was a healthcare worker with PCR-confirmed SARS-CoV-2 infection or an uninfected control (not recorded which).

Concerning this clonotype itself: A much larger clone sits a single nucleotide away, making a read error possible. This is likely a read error, given that the CDR3 carries no conserved phenylalanine or tryptophan at its end. J is TRBJ2-5 and V is TRBV7-2; D may be TRBD1 (5 bases). This CDR3 is built from 12 residues. Germline CDR1 and CDR2: SGHTA and FQGNSA. The V end was cut by 7 bases, the J end by 5 bases, with 11 bases between. The DNA for the CDR3 is TGTGCCAGCACTCGTGGGGCGGAGACCCAGTACTCC. Translation: CASTRGAETQYS.

The J gene is TRBJ2-7, the V gene TRBV7-3; D remains ambiguous. V was trimmed by 4 bases and J by 4 bases, leaving 11 bases between them. The CDR3 totals 13 residues. The germline gives CDR1 SGHTA, CDR2 FQGTGA. The CDR3 DNA reads as TGTGCCAGCAGCTCCGACGCCGGGTACGAGCAGTACTTC. Protein: CASSSDAGYEQYF.

This clonotype was recorded a few times. The chain couples TRBV14 to TRBJ2-1; D is uncertain. The CDR3 runs 17 residues. Trimming left V 0 bases short and J 4 bases short, with 16 bases between. Looked up from germline, CDR1 is SGHDN and CDR2 is FVKESK. Here the CDR3 DNA reads TGTGCCAGCAGCCAAGATAGGATGGCCGGAGTTTACAATGAGCAGTTCTTC. It translates to CASSQDRMAGVYNEQFF. The entire variable domain, with the rest obtained from reference TRBV14 and TRBJ2-1, is as follows: EAGVTQFPSHSVIEKGQTVTLRCDPISGHDNLYWYRRVMGKEIKFLLHFVKESKQDESGMPNNRFLAERTGGTYSTLKVQPAELEDSGVYFCASSQDRMAGVYNEQFFGPGTRLTVL.

The chain carries TRBV20-1 and TRBJ2-2; D is undetermined. This CDR3 is 14 amino acids long. Trimming removed 4 bases at V and 4 bases at J, with 13 bases between. CDR1 and CDR2 (germline): DFQATT, SNEGSKA (reference sequence). CDR3 sequence reads: CSATNAEGTGELFF. In nucleotides, the CDR3 is TGCAGTGCTACAAATGCGGAAGGCACCGGGGAGCTGTTTTTT.

There are many counts of this clonotype. The chain joins TRBV9 to TRBJ1-1; 8 positions match TRBD1. The CDR3 runs 13 residues. The germline V gene encodes CDR1 SGDLS and CDR2 YYNGEE. Trimming cost V 1 base and J 4 bases; bases outside gene matches: 0. CDR3 coding DNA: TGTGCCAGCAGCGTAACAGGGGGCACTGAAGCTTTCTTT. This translates into CASSVTGGTEAFF.

The sample holds many counts of this clonotype. This chain uses TRBV10-3 with TRBJ2-3, with TRBD2 identical over 12 bases. The germline gives CDR1 ENHRY, CDR2 SYGVKD. Losses at the gene ends were 8 bases for V and 2 bases for J; bases not matched to a gene: 5. The CDR3 has 15 amino acids. CDR3 DNA: TGTGCCATCCGGGGGACTAGCGGGTCCACAGATACGCAGTATTTT. Residues: CAIRGTSGSTDTQYF.

The table lists this clonotype with a few counts. V gene TRBV7-6 combines with J gene TRBJ1-6; D is ambiguous. Trimming cost V 7 bases and J 9 bases, with 16 bases left between them. This CDR3 has 14 residues. CDR1 is SGHVS and CDR2 is FNYEAQ in the germline V gene. The chain's CDR3 is CASTLTVWSSPLHF. CDR3 DNA: TGTGCCAGCACTTTGACGGTTTGGAGTTCACCCCTCCACTTT.

V usage is TRBV20-1 and J usage is TRBJ2-7; D unresolved. V lost 3 bases and J lost 5, with 20 bases in between. The CDR3 runs to 15 residues. Germline CDR1 reads DFQATT; CDR2 reads SNEGSKA (reference sequence). Here the CDR3 DNA reads TGCAGTGCTAGCGCCTTCCAGGATGACGCCGACGAGCAGTACTTC. The encoded protein is CSASAFQDDADEQYF.

In this sample, this clonotype turned up many times. DNA for the CDR3: TGTGCCAGCAGCCGCCGGGGGGGAAACACCGGGGAGCTGTTTTTT. This translates into CASSRRGGNTGELFF. The chain couples TRBV11-2 to TRBJ2-2; 8 bases match TRBD2. Per the germline V gene, CDR1 is SGHAT and CDR2 is FQNNGV. The CDR3 is made up of 15 amino acids. V trimming: 5 bases; J trimming: 2 bases; junction bases outside the gene matches: 4.

This clonotype showed up just a few times. This chain joins TRBV4-1 and TRBJ2-5; D is possibly TRBD2 (5 bases). This CDR3 spans 13 amino acids. Germline loops: CDR1 MGHRA, CDR2 YSYEKL. Trimming left V 4 bases short and J 5 bases short, with 11 bases between. CDR3: CASSRWRLETQYF. For the CDR3, the DNA is TGCGCCAGCAGCCGGTGGAGGCTGGAGACCCAGTACTTC.

This clonotype was picked up many times. The chain recombines TRBV6-5 with TRBJ2-2; 7 bases are a match to TRBD2. Germline CDR1 reads MNHEY; CDR2 reads SVGAGI. V dropped 8 bases and J dropped 4; count of bases not matched to a gene: 7. The CDR3 contains 14 residues. This CDR3 reads CASRGGVGTGELFF. The CDR3 nucleotides read TGTGCCAGCCGTGGGGGGGTCGGCACCGGGGAGCTGTTTTTT.

This clonotype has at least ten counts. This chain joins TRBV20-1 and TRBJ1-1; D unresolved. The CDR3 length is 13 residues. CDR1 DFQATT and CDR2 SNEGSKA come from the germline V gene (reference sequence). The V gene lost 6 bases and the J gene lost 4 bases, with 15 bases spanning the gap. In DNA form, the CDR3 reads TGCAGTGCCTCGGCCCGGGGAGGCACTGAAGCTTTCTTT. Protein sequence: CSASARGGTEAFF.

This clonotype was recorded a few times. The V and J genes are TRBV20-1 and TRBJ1-2; weak D call: TRBD1 (5 bases). In germline, CDR1 is DFQATT, CDR2 SNEGSKA (reference sequence). There are 12 residues in the CDR3. V was pared by 5 bases and J by 4 bases, with 11 bases between. Here the CDR3 DNA reads TGCAGTGCTCGGACACCTCCCTATGGCTACACCTTC. It codes for CSARTPPYGYTF.

This clonotype has at least ten counts. Written as DNA, the CDR3 is TGTGCCAGCAGCACGACAGGGGGCGGCTACGAGCAGTACTTC. Translating it yields CASSTTGGGYEQYF. The chain combines TRBV7-2 with TRBJ2-7; 10 bases fit TRBD1. This CDR3 spans 14 amino acids. With V trimmed by 5 bases and J by 3 bases, 4 bases remained unmatched. CDR1 and CDR2 (germline): SGHTA, FQGNSA.

This clonotype was counted between two and nine times. The chain joins TRBV14 to TRBJ1-2; weak D call: TRBD1 (5 bases). Looked up from germline, CDR1 is SGHDN and CDR2 is FVKESK. Trimming left V 1 base short and J 0 bases short, with 15 bases between. The CDR3 contains 17 residues. The CDR3 region has the DNA TGTGCCAGCAGCCAAGTGGCAGGGAGGGGAGCTAACTATGGCTACACCTTC. Its protein is CASSQVAGRGANYGYTF.

This clonotype came up a few times. The rearrangement links TRBV7-2 to TRBJ2-7, with D uncertain. This CDR3 has 14 amino acids. V dropped 4 bases and J dropped 8 bases, with 18 bases sitting between them. The V gene's germline CDR1 is SGHTA and CDR2 FQGNSA. DNA of the CDR3: TGTGCCAGCAGCTCCCTAGGACGCGAGACCAAGCAGTACTTC. It specifies CASSSLGRETKQYF.

This clonotype was seen ten or more times. The chain joins TRBV2 to TRBJ1-5; the D gene is possibly TRBD1 (6 bases). Per the germline V gene, CDR1 is SNHLY and CDR2 is FYNNEI. CDR3 length equals 14 residues. V was cut by 1 base and J by 3 bases, with 7 bases left in between. CDR3 DNA: TGTGCCAGCAGTGAAGGACAGGACAATCAGCCCCAGCATTTT. This gives the protein CASSEGQDNQPQHF.

The sample holds a few counts of this clonotype. J is TRBJ1-4 and V is TRBV7-9; no clear D. V lost 3 bases and J lost 3, with 5 bases in between. CDR3 size: 13 residues. Germline V CDR1 and CDR2: SEHNR, FQNEAQ (reference sequence). The CDR3 here is CASSFGPNEKLFF. The CDR3 DNA is TGTGCCAGCAGCTTCGGCCCTAATGAAAAACTGTTTTTT.

The J gene is TRBJ2-3, the V gene TRBV7-2, with D tentatively TRBD2 (6 bases). V gave up 5 bases and J gave up 4 bases, with 13 bases separating them. This CDR3 is 14 amino acids long. Germline V gene data show CDR1 as SGHTA and CDR2 as FQGNSA. The CDR3 nucleotides read TGTGCCAGCAGCCCTCTAACGGGAGCAGATACGCAGTATTTT. As protein: CASSPLTGADTQYF. Variable domain in full (rest from reference TRBV7-2 and TRBJ2-3): GAGVSQSPSNKVTEKGKDVELRCDPISGHTALYWYRQSLGQGLEFLIYFQGNSAPDKSGLPSDRFSAERTGGSVSTLTIQRTQQEDSAVYLCASSPLTGADTQYFGPGTRLTVL.

This clonotype was detected ten times or more. The chain links TRBV14 to TRBJ1-4, with 9 bases fitting TRBD1. Germline trimming cut 4 bases from V and 7 bases from J; bases unmatched to any gene: 4. The CDR3 is 14 amino acids. Germline-derived CDR1 and CDR2 are SGHDN and FVKESK. CDR3 sequence (DNA): TGTGCCAGCAGCCCGAGGGACAGGGTTGAAAAACTGTTTTTT. Protein: CASSPRDRVEKLFF.